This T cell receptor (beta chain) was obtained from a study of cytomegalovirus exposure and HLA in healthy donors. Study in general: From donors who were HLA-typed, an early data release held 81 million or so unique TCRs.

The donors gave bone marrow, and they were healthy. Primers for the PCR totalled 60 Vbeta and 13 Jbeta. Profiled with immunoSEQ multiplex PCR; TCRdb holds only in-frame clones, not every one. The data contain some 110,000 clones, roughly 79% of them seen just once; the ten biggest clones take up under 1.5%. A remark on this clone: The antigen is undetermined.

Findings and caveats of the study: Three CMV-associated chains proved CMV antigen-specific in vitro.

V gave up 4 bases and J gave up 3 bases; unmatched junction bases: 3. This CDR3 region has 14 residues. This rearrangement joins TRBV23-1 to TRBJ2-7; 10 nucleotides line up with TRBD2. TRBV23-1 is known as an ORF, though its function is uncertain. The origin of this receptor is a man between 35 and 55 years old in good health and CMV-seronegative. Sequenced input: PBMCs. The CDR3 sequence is CASSPGLAVYEQYF. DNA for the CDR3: TGCGCCAGCAGTCCCGGACTAGCGGTCTACGAGCAGTACTTC.